This entry is about one TCR beta chain. Its antigen is unknown. TCRdb's copy holds only in-frame clones and misses some; the assay was immunoSEQ multiplex PCR. The data show 35,000 to 45,000 clones, with around 84% seen just once and 21% held by the top ten. The CDR3 length is 14 residues. The V end lost 7 bases, the J end lost 7 bases, and 16 bases lay between the germline ends. The V gene's germline CDR1 is MNHEY and CDR2 SMNVEV (reference sequence). The data belong to a study of OX40 agonist ivuxolimab in advanced cancers. Study at large: Patients receiving dose escalation had hepatocellular carcinoma, melanoma, renal cell or head and neck cancer. Among those treated, three patients had partial responses, one with hepatocellular carcinoma and two with cutaneous melanoma.

On cycle 4 day 1 and cycle 7 day 1, as well as at baseline, blood was sampled. Points from the study as a whole: The study found that CD8+ T cells averaged more expanded clones than CD4+.

The sequences come from CD4+ or CD8+ T cells sorted from blood, collected in a trial of the OX40 agonist ivuxolimab. The clonotype originates from an adult with an advanced solid tumor such as melanoma, head and neck, liver or kidney cancer. The J gene is TRBJ2-2, the V gene TRBV27, with a possible D match to TRBD1 (6 bases). CDR3 in DNA: TGTGCCAGCACCCGGACAGAGGCGAACGGGGAGCTGTTTTTT. It encodes CASTRTEANGELFF.